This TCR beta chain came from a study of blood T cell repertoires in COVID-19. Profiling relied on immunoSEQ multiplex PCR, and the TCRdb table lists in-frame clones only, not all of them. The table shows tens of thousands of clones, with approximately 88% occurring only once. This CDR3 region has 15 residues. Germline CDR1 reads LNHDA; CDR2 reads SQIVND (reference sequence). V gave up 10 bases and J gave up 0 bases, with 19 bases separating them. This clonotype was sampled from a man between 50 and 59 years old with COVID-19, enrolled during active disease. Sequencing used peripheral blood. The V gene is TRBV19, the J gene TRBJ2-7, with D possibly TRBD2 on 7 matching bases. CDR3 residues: CATRLGGGSSYEQYF. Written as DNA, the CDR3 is TGTGCCACCCGACTGGGGGGCGGGAGCTCCTACGAGCAGTACTTC.